These 12 T cell receptor beta chains came from one sample sequenced in a study of cytomegalovirus exposure and HLA in healthy donors. The PCR employed 60 Vbeta primers together with 13 Jbeta primers. Using immunoSEQ multiplex PCR, the repertoire was profiled, and TCRdb retains in-frame clones only, with some absent. The sample shows 150,000 to 250,000 clones, about 79% of them seen only once. Sequencing was done on a sample of PBMCs. These receptors all stem from a boy aged 2-15 years in good health and CMV-seronegative.

The V and J genes are TRBV27 and TRBJ1-2; possibly TRBD1 for D (6 bases). Per germline, CDR1 MNHEY and CDR2 SMNVEV (reference sequence). This CDR3 contains 13 residues. The germline V and J ends were trimmed by 0 bases and 7 bases, with 9 bases remaining between them. CDR3 sequence (DNA): TGTGCCAGCAGTTTATCGGCGGGGGCTGGCTACACCTTC. Translated: CASSLSAGAGYTF.

The V gene is TRBV19, the J gene TRBJ2-7; 10 nucleotides agree with TRBD1. Germline loops: CDR1 LNHDA, CDR2 SQIVND (reference sequence). With 5 bases clipped from V and 0 bases from J, the junction kept 7 bases outside the gene matches. The CDR3 is made up of 16 amino acids. This CDR3 is CASSQRDRGGSYEQYF. CDR3 in DNA: TGTGCCAGTAGTCAACGGGACAGGGGAGGCTCCTACGAGCAGTACTTC.

The gene calls are TRBV7-9 and TRBJ1-1, with TRBD1 matching over 11 bases. This CDR3 region has 16 residues. In germline, CDR1 is SEHNR, CDR2 FQNEAQ (reference sequence). V shed 5 bases, J shed 4 bases, and the junction held 9 bases outside the gene matches. The CDR3 reads CASSPQAGTGGTEAFF. The CDR3 nucleotides are TGTGCCAGCAGCCCCCAGGCCGGGACAGGGGGCACTGAAGCTTTCTTT.

The chain couples TRBV10-3 to TRBJ2-5, with a weak D call TRBD1 (6 bases). The V end lost 1 base, the J end lost 11 bases, and 14 bases lay between the germline ends. The CDR3 length is 13 residues. CDR1 is ENHRY and CDR2 is SYGVKD in the germline V gene. DNA of the CDR3: TGTGCCATCAGTGAGTTCGATGGGACACTGCAGTACTTC. It codes for CAISEFDGTLQYF.

The J gene is TRBJ1-4, the V gene TRBV13; 9 nucleotides agree with TRBD1. CDR1 PRHDT and CDR2 FYEKMQ come from the germline V gene (reference sequence). The CDR3 is 15 amino acids. V shed 2 bases, J shed 7 bases, and the junction held 5 bases outside the gene matches. The CDR3 DNA sequence: TGTGCCAGCAGCTTAAAGGGACAGGGCAGTGAAAAACTGTTTTTT. Amino acid sequence: CASSLKGQGSEKLFF.

The V gene is TRBV5-8, the J gene TRBJ1-2; 7 positions agree with TRBD1. CDR1 is SGHTS, CDR2 YDEGEE, per germline. The trim removed 3 bases at V and 6 bases at J, leaving 2 bases unmatched. The CDR3 is 12 amino acids. CDR3 bases: TGTGCCAGCAGCTCGACAGGGCATGGCTACACCTTC. Protein sequence: CASSSTGHGYTF.

The chain employs TRBV5-6 and TRBJ2-2; 7 nucleotides align to TRBD1. The germline CDR1 and CDR2 sequences are SGHDT and YYEEEE. The CDR3 has 15 residues. J gave up 2 bases and V 5 bases, and 6 bases lay outside the gene matches. CDR3 protein: CASSTGDLNTGELFF. CDR3 coding DNA: TGTGCCAGCAGTACAGGGGATTTAAACACCGGGGAGCTGTTTTTT.

V gene TRBV4-1 combines with J gene TRBJ1-3; D is uncertain. This CDR3 spans 15 amino acids. From germline, CDR1 is MGHRA and CDR2 YSYEKL. V lost 6 bases and J lost 0, with 12 bases in between. The CDR3 nucleotides read TGCGCCAGCAGGGACGGACTGACCTCTGGAAACACCATATATTTT. Protein sequence: CASRDGLTSGNTIYF.

This chain links TRBV6-1 with TRBJ1-5; no clear D. CDR1 is MNHNS, CDR2 SASEGT, per germline. CDR3 size: 13 residues. V gave up 1 base and J gave up 6 bases, with 7 bases separating them. The CDR3 is CASSEGLRQPQHF. The DNA of the CDR3 is TGTGCCAGCAGTGAAGGTTTGCGTCAGCCCCAGCATTTT.

The genes are TRBV25-1 and TRBJ1-6; unclear D gene. Trimming shortened V by 1 base and J by 6 bases, and 10 bases separated the two germline ends. The CDR3 is 15 residues long. Germline V gene sequence: CDR1 MGHDK, CDR2 SYGVNS. The CDR3 DNA reads as TGTGCCAGCAGTGAATCGAGAGCTAGTAATTCACCCCTCCACTTT. This gives the protein CASSESRASNSPLHF.

The CDR3 sequence is CARRQGVDSPLHF. The CDR3 DNA sequence: TGTGCCAGAAGACAGGGGGTGGATTCACCCCTCCACTTT. The rearrangement joins TRBV10-3 to TRBJ1-6; TRBD1 matches 9 bases. The CDR3 covers 13 residues. From germline, CDR1 is ENHRY and CDR2 SYGVKD. V shed 10 bases, J shed 8 bases, and the junction held 6 bases outside the gene matches.

The chain couples TRBV7-9 to TRBJ1-2; D may be TRBD1 (6 bases). Deletions cut 1 base from V and 10 bases from J, with 10 bases between. Germline assignment: CDR1 SEHNR and CDR2 FQNEAQ (reference sequence). The CDR3 sequence is 12 residues long. CDR3 amino acids: CASSLEGVAYTF. The CDR3 DNA follows: TGTGCCAGCAGCTTAGAGGGGGTAGCCTACACCTTC.